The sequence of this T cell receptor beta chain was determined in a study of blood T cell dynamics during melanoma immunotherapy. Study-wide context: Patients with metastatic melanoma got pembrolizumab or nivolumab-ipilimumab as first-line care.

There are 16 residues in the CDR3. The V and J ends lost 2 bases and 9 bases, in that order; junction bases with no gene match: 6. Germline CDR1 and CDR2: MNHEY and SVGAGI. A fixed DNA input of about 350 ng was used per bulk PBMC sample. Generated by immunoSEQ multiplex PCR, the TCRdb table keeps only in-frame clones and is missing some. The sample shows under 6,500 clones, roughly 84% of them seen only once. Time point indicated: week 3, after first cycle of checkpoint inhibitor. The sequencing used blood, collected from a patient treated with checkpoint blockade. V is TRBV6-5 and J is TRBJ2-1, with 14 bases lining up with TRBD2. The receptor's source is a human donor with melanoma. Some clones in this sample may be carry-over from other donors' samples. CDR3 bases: TGTGCCAGCAGTTACACGACTAGCGGGGGGGCATTTGAGCAGTTCTTC. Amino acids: CASSYTTSGGAFEQFF.